A selection of T cell receptor beta chains follows, all from one sample in a study of shared clonotypes between healthy human individuals. Repertoires were generated with immunoSEQ multiplex PCR, while TCRdb's copy carries only in-frame clones and drops some. Of about 1,500,000 clones in the sample, 96% are singletons; the top ten hold 1.2%. The sequencing input was naive CD4+ T cells sorted from blood. Receptor source: a young man in good health. Both conserved end residues are part of each CDR3. The D gene is left open where the match is weak. Only some rows state a clone size, as once, few, many or a class for expanded clones.

TRBJ1-2	NA	NA	TRBV4-3	CASSQVGGPHYGYTF	TGCGCCAGCAGCCAAGTTGGGGGGCCGCACTATGGCTACACCTTC
TRBJ2-7	NA	TRBD2	TRBV7-2	CASSITAGTYEQYF	TGTGCCAGCAGTATCACAGCGGGGACCTACGAGCAGTACTTC
TRBJ2-1	NA	TRBD1	TRBV5-1	CASSDPRDSSYNEQFF	TGCGCCAGCAGTGATCCCAGGGACAGCTCCTACAATGAGCAGTTCTTC
TRBJ2-7	NA	TRBD1	TRBV5-5	CASSLAGTGIYEQYF	TGTGCCAGCAGCTTGGCCGGGACAGGGATCTACGAGCAGTACTTC
TRBJ2-7	once	TRBD2	TRBV9	CASSVNPSGRDWVYF	TGTGCCAGCAGCGTAAACCCTAGCGGGAGAGATTGGGTGTACTTC
TRBJ1-2	NA	NA	TRBV5-4	CASRKVESYGYTF	TGTGCCAGCAGGAAGGTCGAGAGCTATGGCTACACCTTC
TRBJ1-1	NA	NA	TRBV2	CASSEGGGGPFF	TGTGCCAGCAGTGAGGGAGGAGGGGGGCCTTTCTTT
TRBJ2-7	NA	TRBD1	TRBV7-8	CASSLGPGQGREQYF	TGTGCCAGCAGCTTAGGGCCGGGACAGGGGCGCGAGCAGTACTTC
TRBJ2-7	NA	NA	TRBV5-6	CASSPGTSNEQYF	TGTGCCAGCAGCCCGGGGACATCCAACGAGCAGTACTTC
TRBJ1-1	NA	NA	TRBV9	CASSVVSGNTEAFF	TGTGCCAGCAGCGTAGTTTCGGGGAACACTGAAGCTTTCTTT
TRBJ2-1	NA	TRBD2	TRBV2	CASGREIGNEQFF	TGTGCCTCGGGGAGGGAGATTGGCAATGAGCAGTTCTTC
TRBJ2-7	NA	NA	TRBV4-1	CASSHPAGATYEQYF	TGCGCCAGCAGCCACCCGGCAGGGGCCACCTACGAGCAGTACTTC
TRBJ1-5	once	NA	TRBV9	CASSGGGSVQPQHF	TGTGCCAGCAGCGGGGGAGGTAGCGTTCAGCCCCAGCATTTT
TRBJ2-6	NA	TRBD1	TRBV4-2	CASSQQPGQAWGANVLTF	TGTGCCAGCAGCCAACAACCGGGACAGGCTTGGGGGGCCAACGTCCTGACTTTC
TRBJ2-3	NA	NA	TRBV28	CASLSGPDTQYF	TGTGCCAGTCTCTCGGGCCCAGATACGCAGTATTTT
TRBJ1-1	NA	NA	TRBV29-1	CSGTLPNTEAFF	TGCAGCGGTACCCTTCCGAACACTGAAGCTTTCTTT
TRBJ2-5	once	TRBD2	TRBV15	CATSRDWVGRAETQYF	TGTGCCACCAGCAGAGATTGGGTTGGGAGGGCAGAGACCCAGTACTTC
TRBJ2-7	NA	TRBD1	TRBV5-1	CASSPTGTGGHEQYF	TGCGCCAGCAGCCCAACCGGGACAGGAGGCCACGAGCAGTACTTC
TRBJ2-4	NA	TRBD2	TRBV28	CASSPRGEAKNIQYF	TGTGCCAGCAGTCCCCGGGGGGAAGCCAAAAACATTCAGTACTTC
TRBJ2-5	NA	NA	TRBV7-9	CASSLRLPYQETQYF	TGTGCCAGCAGCTTGAGACTACCGTACCAAGAGACCCAGTACTTC
TRBJ1-1	NA	NA	TRBV7-9	CASMGYTEAFF	TGTGCCTCGATGGGGTACACTGAAGCTTTCTTT
TRBJ2-2	NA	NA	TRBV19	CASSIGGTGGTGELFF	TGTGCCAGTAGTATTGGGGGGACGGGTGGAACCGGGGAGCTGTTTTTT
TRBJ1-5	NA	NA	TRBV19	CASSITGGQYSNQPQHF	TGTGCCAGTAGTATTACGGGCGGCCAATATAGCAATCAGCCCCAGCATTTT
TRBJ2-3	NA	NA	TRBV9	CASSVGTPGGGGDTQYF	TGTGCCAGCAGCGTAGGGACCCCCGGGGGAGGGGGCGATACGCAGTATTTT
TRBJ1-2	NA	NA	TRBV5-1	CASSPQGPGRAF	TGCGCCAGCAGCCCCCAGGGACCGGGGCGAGCCTTC
TRBJ2-2	NA	NA	TRBV28	CASSFMDGLNGELFF	TGTGCCAGCAGTTTCATGGACGGATTGAACGGGGAGCTGTTTTTT
TRBJ2-1	NA	NA	TRBV5-1	CASSLGQVFNEQFF	TGCGCCAGCAGCTTGGGCCAAGTTTTCAATGAGCAGTTCTTC
TRBJ2-7	NA	TRBD2	TRBV19	CASGASGSSYEQYF	TGTGCCAGTGGGGCTAGCGGGAGCTCTTACGAGCAGTACTTC
TRBJ2-1	NA	TRBD2	TRBV10-3	CASLAGVGNEQFF	TGTGCCAGTCTAGCGGGAGTAGGAAATGAGCAGTTCTTC
TRBJ1-5	NA	NA	TRBV7-2	CASSLRGGSGQPQHF	TGTGCCAGCAGCTTGAGGGGAGGATCGGGACAGCCCCAGCATTTT
TRBJ2-7	once	NA	TRBV5-1	CASSLSGSSYEQYF	TGCGCCAGCAGCCTAAGCGGTAGCTCCTACGAGCAGTACTTC
TRBJ2-7	NA	TRBD1	TRBV10-1	CASRPRSGGYPSYEQYF	TGCGCCAGCAGGCCCCGATCAGGGGGATACCCATCCTACGAGCAGTACTTC
TRBJ2-3	NA	NA	TRBV5-1	CASSLVAISPDTQYF	TGCGCCAGCAGCTTGGTGGCAATTTCCCCAGATACGCAGTATTTT
TRBJ2-7	NA	NA	TRBV28	CASIPSGNTNSYEQYF	TGTGCCAGCATTCCGTCGGGGAATACGAACTCCTACGAGCAGTACTTC
TRBJ1-1	NA	TRBD1	TRBV7-2	CASSSLGQGARAFF	TGTGCCAGCAGCTCATTGGGACAGGGGGCTAGAGCTTTCTTT
TRBJ2-5	NA	TRBD2	TRBV19	CASSSLAAQETQYF	TGTGCCAGTAGCAGTCTAGCGGCTCAAGAGACCCAGTACTTC
TRBJ2-1	once	TRBD2	TRBV9	CASSPGTSGIYYNEQFF	TGTGCCAGCAGCCCAGGGACTAGCGGGATTTACTACAATGAGCAGTTCTTC
TRBJ1-1	NA	NA	TRBV2	CASNLHNLNTEAFF	TGTGCCAGCAACTTACATAACCTGAACACTGAAGCTTTCTTT
TRBJ1-1	NA	NA	TRBV6-5	CASSYRSLGMNTEAFF	TGTGCCAGCAGTTATAGGTCCTTAGGGATGAACACTGAAGCTTTCTTT
TRBJ2-5	NA	NA	TRBV9	CASSVQAGAGGIRETQYF	TGTGCCAGCAGCGTGCAGGCAGGAGCTGGGGGTATTCGGGAGACCCAGTACTTC
TRBJ1-3	few	NA	TRBV7-2	CASSLEGGSGNTIYF	TGTGCCAGCAGCTTAGAGGGGGGCTCTGGAAACACCATATATTTT
TRBJ2-7	NA	NA	TRBV29-1	CSVILAERPREQYF	TGCAGCGTTATATTAGCGGAACGGCCGCGGGAGCAGTACTTC
TRBJ2-2	NA	NA	TRBV9	CASSVAIRQPGELFF	TGTGCCAGCAGCGTAGCTATCAGACAGCCCGGGGAGCTGTTTTTT
TRBJ1-2	once	NA	TRBV29-1	CSVAKGGGYGYTF	TGCAGCGTTGCCAAGGGGGGGGGCTATGGCTACACCTTC
TRBJ1-1	NA	TRBD1	TRBV9	CASSVQGAPGTEAFF	TGTGCCAGCAGCGTACAGGGGGCGCCAGGCACTGAAGCTTTCTTT
TRBJ2-1	NA	TRBD1	TRBV6-5	CASSYWTGANNEQFF	TGTGCCAGCAGTTATTGGACAGGGGCCAACAATGAGCAGTTCTTC
TRBJ2-1	NA	NA	TRBV9	CASSSPPLSRVVGEQFF	TGTGCCAGCAGCTCCCCTCCCCTTTCCCGGGTCGTCGGTGAGCAGTTCTTC
TRBJ2-7	NA	NA	TRBV6-5	CASSYSRVQNEQYF	TGTGCCAGCAGTTACTCGCGGGTACAGAACGAGCAGTACTTC